This entry lists 20 T cell receptor beta chains sequenced from one sample in a study of T-cell memory formation after mild COVID-19. TCRdb recomputed calls from the 5' RACE reads with MiXCR, one row per CDR3 protein. There are around 370,000 distinct CDR3 sequences in the sample; under 25% occur only once, and approximately 12% lies in the top ten. Input material: PBMCs or a T cell subset sorted from them (not recorded which). The receptors derive from an adult woman who had mild COVID-19 (a few samples of this study predate the infection). Cell type and time point are not known.

CDR3 sequence reads: CASSPGPIQETQYF. DNA for the CDR3: TGTGCCAGCAGCCCAGGACCGATCCAAGAGACCCAGTACTTC. The chain has TRBV7-3 and TRBJ2-5; D is ambiguous. The CDR3 covers 14 residues. V gave up 5 bases and J gave up 1 base, with 11 bases separating them. CDR1 SGHTA and CDR2 FQGTGA come from the germline V gene. Using reference TRBV7-3 and TRBJ2-5 for the parts outside the CDR3, the full variable domain is GAGVSQTPSNKVTEKGKYVELRCDPISGHTALYWYRQSLGQGPEFLIYFQGTGAADDSGLPNDRFFAVRPEGSVSTLKIQRTERGDSAVYLCASSPGPIQETQYFGPGTRLLVL.

This clonotype was counted only a few times. This chain uses TRBV19 with TRBJ1-2; TRBD1 aligns across 11 bases. Germline V gene lookup returns CDR1 LNHDA and CDR2 SQIVND (reference sequence). This CDR3 is built from 16 residues. V lost 3 bases to trimming and J lost 2 bases; unmatched junction nucleotides: 5. CDR3 in DNA: TGTGCCAGTAGTATTATAGGACAGGGGGCCAACTATGGCTACACCTTC. This encodes CASSIIGQGANYGYTF.

The chain employs TRBV12-5 and TRBJ2-1, with 10 bases lining up with TRBD2. The CDR3 length is 16 residues. CDR1 is LGHNT, CDR2 FRNRAP, per germline. Losses at the gene ends were 3 bases for V and 9 bases for J; bases not matched to a gene: 11. The CDR3 is CASGFLAGGRLGEQFF. For the CDR3, the DNA is TGTGCTAGTGGTTTTTTAGCGGGAGGACGATTAGGTGAGCAGTTCTTC.

This clonotype has only a few counts. The V and J genes are TRBV24-1 and TRBJ2-7; 9 bases fit TRBD1. CDR3 length equals 16 residues. J was trimmed by 4 bases and V by 4 bases; bases with no gene match: 10. Germline V gives CDR1 KGHDR, CDR2 SFDVKD. CDR3 sequence (DNA): TGTGCCACCAGTGACCCGCGGGACAGGGCGGGGTACGAGCAGTACTTC. Residues: CATSDPRDRAGYEQYF.

The genes are TRBV4-3 and TRBJ2-4, with TRBD1 matching over 9 bases. Germline loops: CDR1 LGHNA, CDR2 YSLEER. Trimming at V came to 4 bases and at J to 6 bases, leaving 13 bases not matched to a gene. The CDR3 length is 17 residues. The CDR3 DNA is TGCGCCAGCAGCCCACCCCCCGGGACAGGGAGGGGAAACATTCAGTACTTC. It is translated as CASSPPPGTGRGNIQYF.

This clonotype was counted at least ten times. The rearrangement uses TRBV3-1 and TRBJ2-3, with D possibly being TRBD1 (5 bases). V was shortened by 1 base and J by 2 bases, with 10 bases between the two germline ends. From germline, CDR1 is LGHDT and CDR2 YNNKEL (reference sequence). This CDR3 region has 15 residues. In DNA form, the CDR3 reads TGTGCCAGCAGCCAAGGTTGGGGCCCCACAGATACGCAGTATTTT. The encoded protein is CASSQGWGPTDTQYF.

The V gene is TRBV5-1, the J gene TRBJ1-1; 9 positions agree with TRBD1. CDR3 length: 16 residues. Looked up from germline, CDR1 is SGHRS and CDR2 is YFSETQ. V lost 4 bases and J lost 4; bases outside the gene matches: 11. CDR3 in amino acids: CASSDWQETGGTEAFF. DNA of the CDR3: TGCGCCAGCAGCGACTGGCAAGAGACAGGGGGCACTGAAGCTTTCTTT.

This chain joins TRBV5-1 and TRBJ2-3, with D tentatively TRBD2 (6 bases). V lost 1 base, J lost 3 bases, and 15 bases lay in between. This CDR3 has 16 amino acids. CDR1 and CDR2 (germline): SGHRS, YFSETQ. The CDR3 protein is CASSLNAGSPTDTQYF. For the CDR3, the DNA is TGCGCCAGCAGCTTGAATGCGGGGTCCCCGACAGATACGCAGTATTTT.

This clonotype has more than one count but fewer than ten. This chain joins TRBV20-1 and TRBJ2-3, with a weak D call TRBD2 (5 bases). The CDR3 loop spans 14 amino acids. Germline V CDR1 and CDR2: DFQATT, SNEGSKA (reference sequence). The V end was cut by 2 bases, the J end by 3 bases, with 12 bases between. CDR3: CSARQRDLTDTQYF. Here the CDR3 DNA reads TGCAGTGCTAGACAGAGGGATTTAACAGATACGCAGTATTTT.

This sequence joins TRBV24-1 and TRBJ2-7; no clear D gene. This CDR3 has 15 residues. Germline V CDR1 and CDR2: KGHDR, SFDVKD. The V and J ends lost 2 bases and 2 bases respectively, with 12 bases between them. The CDR3 region has the DNA TGTGCCACCAGTGATTCGGTGTCCGGTACCTACGAGCAGTACTTC. It translates to CATSDSVSGTYEQYF.

This clonotype occurred a few times. The chain recombines TRBV7-9 with TRBJ2-7, with 8 bases fitting TRBD2. Trimming took 5 bases from V and 6 from J; bases not matched to a gene: 15. Germline V gives CDR1 SEHNR, CDR2 FQNEAQ (reference sequence). This CDR3 spans 16 amino acids. CDR3 loop: CASSGPSGTRTSEQYF. The CDR3 bases are TGTGCCAGCAGCGGCCCCTCCGGGACTAGAACTTCCGAGCAGTACTTC.

The chain couples TRBV7-9 to TRBJ2-7; 9 bases fit TRBD1. Germline CDR1 reads SEHNR; CDR2 reads FQNEAQ (reference sequence). Trimming cost V 7 bases and J 6 bases; bases outside gene matches: 19. The CDR3 runs 17 residues. CDR3: CASIPPLPGQGPPEQYF. CDR3 DNA sequence: TGTGCCAGCATCCCCCCCTTGCCGGGACAGGGTCCCCCCGAGCAGTACTTC. The variable domain in full, completed from reference TRBV7-9 and TRBJ2-7, reads DTGVSQNPRHKITKRGQNVTFRCDPISEHNRLYWYRQTLGQGPEFLTYFQNEAQLEKSRLLSDRFSAERPKGSFSTLEIQRTEQGDSAMYLCASIPPLPGQGPPEQYFGPGTRLTVT.

This clonotype was counted between two and nine times. This sequence joins TRBV6-1 and TRBJ2-7; D gene unclear. Between the trimmed V and J ends, which lost 3 bases and 7 bases, there was a span of 10 bases. Germline V gene sequence: CDR1 MNHNS, CDR2 SASEGT. This CDR3 is 12 amino acids long. Here the CDR3 reads CASSEYYQEQYF. The CDR3, as DNA: TGTGCCAGCAGTGAGTACTACCAGGAGCAGTACTTC.

The chain carries TRBV29-1 and TRBJ1-2, with TRBD1 identical over 9 bases. This CDR3 is built from 12 residues. Losses at the gene ends were 7 bases for V and 5 bases for J; bases not matched to a gene: 5. Germline V gives CDR1 SQVTM, CDR2 ANQGSEA. CDR3 residues: CSAWDRVYGYTF. The CDR3 bases are TGCAGCGCCTGGGACAGGGTTTATGGCTACACCTTC.

The V gene is TRBV7-2, the J gene TRBJ2-6, with unresolved D. Germline CDR1 is SGHTA and CDR2 is FQGNSA. CDR3 size: 15 residues. The CDR3 bases are TGTGCGACCAGCCCCCCAAGGTCTGGGGCCAACGTCCTGACTTTC. This translates into CATSPPRSGANVLTF.

The chain is built from TRBV4-3 and TRBJ2-3; D may be TRBD1 (5 bases). V was cut by 0 bases and J by 2 bases, with 9 bases left in between. The V gene's germline CDR1 is LGHNA and CDR2 YSLEER. This CDR3 has 15 residues. In DNA, the CDR3 is TGCGCCAGCAGCCAAGATAGGGGCACCACAGATACGCAGTATTTT. Translating it yields CASSQDRGTTDTQYF.

The chain is built from TRBV5-5 and TRBJ1-2, with no clear D. The CDR3 sequence is 14 residues long. Germline lookup yields CDR1 SGHKS and CDR2 YYEKEE (reference sequence). V was clipped by 2 bases and J by 2 bases, with 10 bases between them. The DNA for the CDR3 is TGTGCCAGCAGCTTCTCTCCCCAAAACTATGGCTACACCTTC. It is translated as CASSFSPQNYGYTF.

This clonotype appeared a few times. J is TRBJ1-2 and V is TRBV5-1, with no clear D. The germline CDR1 and CDR2 sequences are SGHRS and YFSETQ. The CDR3 is 14 amino acids. The V and J ends lost 2 bases and 2 bases respectively, with 10 bases between them. The CDR3 here is CASSFPNDNYGYTF. CDR3 nucleotide sequence: TGCGCCAGCAGCTTCCCGAATGACAACTATGGCTACACCTTC.

A few counts support this clonotype. The chain uses TRBV20-1 and TRBJ1-1, with 9 bases that match TRBD1. Germline V gene sequence: CDR1 DFQATT, CDR2 SNEGSKA (reference sequence). The CDR3 contains 16 residues. V dropped 1 base and J dropped 1; count of bases not matched to a gene: 7. The CDR3 here is CSARGNRGRGNTEAFF. The DNA for the CDR3 is TGCAGTGCTAGAGGAAACAGGGGGCGGGGGAACACTGAAGCTTTCTTT.

This clonotype was observed a few times. The chain carries TRBV7-2 and TRBJ2-7, with TRBD1 as a possible D gene (6 bases). The germline gives CDR1 SGHTA, CDR2 FQGNSA. V was trimmed by 5 bases and J by 3 bases, leaving 11 bases between them. The CDR3 contains 13 residues. Here the CDR3 DNA reads TGTGCCAGCAGCCAAAGGGGACACTACGAGCAGTACTTC. Translated: CASSQRGHYEQYF.